This section outlines one T cell receptor (beta chain) sequence together with its context. Its matching antigen is unknown. The entry originates in a study of cytomegalovirus exposure and HLA in healthy donors. Regarding the study as a whole: A prior analysis recorded that most TCR beta V segments were productive about 90% or about 30% of the time. Using the classifier, cytomegalovirus status was reportedly diagnosed with high specificity and sensitivity.

The CDR3 spans 14 residues. V gave up 4 bases and J gave up 0 bases; unmatched junction bases: 3. Germline CDR1 reads KGHSH; CDR2 reads LQKENI. The PCR made use of 60 Vbeta and 13 Jbeta primers. Authors' methods: It was a later analysis that counted 83 million or so unique TCR beta chains, of which some 9.9 million were shared. The method was immunoSEQ multiplex PCR; TCRdb's version includes in-frame clones alone and lacks a portion of them. That table is the source of V, J and clone size, and D and trimming were worked out from the DNA. The repertoire includes some 90,000 clones, roughly 70% of them detected once, and approximately 3% sits in the top ten.

The TCR originated in a man aged 35-49 years in good health and CMV-seronegative. Material: PBMCs. This chain connects TRBV18 to TRBJ2-7; 7 bases align to TRBD2. DNA for the CDR3: TGTGCCAGCTCACTGGCTAGCGGCTCCTACGAGCAGTACTTC. Amino acid sequence: CASSLASGSYEQYF.